The 26 T cell receptor beta chains reported below all come from one sample, sequenced in a study of cytomegalovirus exposure and HLA in healthy donors. The PCR contained 60 Vbeta and 13 Jbeta primers. Method: immunoSEQ multiplex PCR; TCRdb's copy keeps in-frame clones and lacks some. This sample carries some 200,000 clones, about 79% of them seen once, and the ten largest clones take 2% to 2.5%. Sequenced: PBMCs. The source is a woman aged 45-65 years in good health and CMV-seronegative.

This sequence joins TRBV4-1 and TRBJ2-3; TRBD1 is a possible D gene (5 bases). Germline lookup yields CDR1 MGHRA and CDR2 YSYEKL. CDR3 length: 15 amino acids. Trimming took off 1 base at V and 9 bases at J, with 17 bases between the two ends. The CDR3 protein is CASSQAGQGGLTQYF. CDR3 nucleotide sequence: TGCGCCAGCAGCCAAGCAGGCCAGGGCGGTTTGACGCAGTATTTT.

The V gene is TRBV18, the J gene TRBJ1-4; no clear D. The CDR3 has 16 amino acids. Deletions cut 6 bases from V and 3 bases from J, with 17 bases between. Looked up from germline, CDR1 is KGHSH and CDR2 is LQKENI. CDR3 coding DNA: TGTGCCAGCTCCCCCTTCATGGCGGCAGCTAATGAAAAACTGTTTTTT. This translates into CASSPFMAAANEKLFF.

The CDR3 region is CAWSSQEGSQYF. As DNA, the CDR3 is TGTGCCTGGAGCTCCCAGGAGGGGTCCCAGTACTTC. The chain carries TRBV30 and TRBJ2-5; tentatively, D is TRBD2 (6 bases). Per the germline V gene, CDR1 is GTSNPN and CDR2 is SVGIG (reference sequence). Trimming stripped 3 bases from V and 9 bases from J, with 14 bases between. This CDR3 has 12 residues.

This clone was observed a handful of times. V is TRBV7-3 and J is TRBJ1-1, with TRBD1 matching 8 bases. The CDR3 is made up of 15 amino acids. Per germline, CDR1 SGHTA and CDR2 FQGTGA. The junction had 5 bases not matched to a gene; V was cut back by 1 base and J by 4 bases. CDR3 region: CASSLKAGGATEAFF. The DNA of the CDR3 is TGTGCCAGCAGCTTAAAGGCAGGGGGCGCCACTGAAGCTTTCTTT.

This chain uses TRBV19 with TRBJ1-3; 7 bases are shared with TRBD1. The CDR3 has 14 amino acids. Trimming removed 6 bases from V and 2 bases from J; junction bases left unmatched: 4. Germline-derived CDR1 and CDR2 are LNHDA and SQIVND (reference sequence). CDR3 in DNA: TGTGCCAGTAGGTTCGACAGGGCTGGAAACACCATATATTTT. This codes for CASRFDRAGNTIYF.

J is TRBJ1-2 and V is TRBV19; D might be TRBD1 (6 bases). The V gene's germline CDR1 is LNHDA and CDR2 SQIVND (reference sequence). This CDR3 contains 13 residues. V lost 10 bases, J lost 4 bases, and 16 bases lay in between. The CDR3, as DNA: TGTGCCACCGGAAGGGGGGGGCCCTATGGCTACACCTTC. It specifies CATGRGGPYGYTF. Complete variable domain (other parts from reference TRBV19 and TRBJ1-2): DGGITQSPKYLFRKEGQNVTLSCEQNLNHDAMYWYRQDPGQGLRLIYYSQIVNDFQKGDIAEGYSVSREKKESFPLTVTSAQKNPTAFYLCATGRGGPYGYTFGSGTRLTVV.

V usage is TRBV7-3 and J usage is TRBJ2-7, with TRBD2 matching over 12 bases. This CDR3 is 14 amino acids long. Trimming removed 3 bases from V and 7 bases from J; junction bases left unmatched: 4. CDR1 is SGHTA and CDR2 is FQGTGA in the germline V gene. DNA of the CDR3: TGTGCCAGCAGCTTGACTAGCGGGAGCGGGGAGCAGTACTTC. Amino acids: CASSLTSGSGEQYF. The variable domain in full, with the rest retrieved from reference TRBV7-3 and TRBJ2-7, is GAGVSQTPSNKVTEKGKYVELRCDPISGHTALYWYRQSLGQGPEFLIYFQGTGAADDSGLPNDRFFAVRPEGSVSTLKIQRTERGDSAVYLCASSLTSGSGEQYFGPGTRLTVT.

J is TRBJ2-7 and V is TRBV7-9, with TRBD1 matching 7 bases. The germline V gene has CDR1 SEHNR and CDR2 FQNEAQ (reference sequence). The CDR3 spans 14 residues. V was clipped by 5 bases and J by 6 bases; unmatched bases: 10. The chain's CDR3 is CASSQTGSLREQYF. DNA for the CDR3: TGTGCCAGCAGCCAGACAGGGTCACTGCGCGAGCAGTACTTC.

The gene calls are TRBV5-1 and TRBJ1-6, with TRBD1 matching 7 bases. V gave up 3 bases and J gave up 9 bases; unmatched junction bases: 6. Germline V gene data show CDR1 as SGHRS and CDR2 as YFSETQ. This CDR3 has 14 amino acids. Written as DNA, the CDR3 is TGCGCCAGCAGCTACGGACAGGAGGGTTCACCCCTCCACTTT. This sequence encodes CASSYGQEGSPLHF.

This clone has only a few counts. The rearrangement links TRBV19 to TRBJ2-5, with TRBD1 matching 7 bases. There are 14 residues in the CDR3. In germline, CDR1 is LNHDA, CDR2 SQIVND (reference sequence). The V and J ends lost 3 bases and 5 bases, in that order; junction bases with no gene match: 6. The CDR3 loop reads CASSMGQPRETQYF. For the CDR3, the DNA is TGTGCCAGTAGTATGGGACAGCCCCGGGAGACCCAGTACTTC.

The gene calls are TRBV29-1 and TRBJ2-7; D possibly corresponds to TRBD2 (6 bases). This CDR3 region has 15 residues. Trimming pared 6 bases from V and 3 bases from J, leaving 21 bases between. In germline, CDR1 is SQVTM, CDR2 ANQGSEA. CDR3 region: CSVGPPNGGFYEQYF. CDR3 nucleotides: TGCAGCGTCGGACCTCCAAACGGGGGATTCTACGAGCAGTACTTC.

The V call is TRBV7-7, the J call TRBJ2-2; possibly TRBD1 for D (6 bases). The CDR3 loop spans 13 amino acids. V gave up 1 base and J gave up 7 bases, with 7 bases separating them. Per germline, CDR1 SSHAT and CDR2 FNYEAQ (reference sequence). CDR3 region: CASSLEGVGELFF. CDR3 DNA: TGTGCCAGCAGCTTAGAGGGGGTCGGGGAGCTGTTTTTT.

This rearrangement joins TRBV7-2 to TRBJ2-3; D is uncertain. V lost 2 bases and J lost 0, with 12 bases in between. The CDR3 is 16 residues long. CDR1 and CDR2 from the germline V gene are SGHTA and FQGNSA. The CDR3 DNA reads as TGTGCCAGCAGCTTAACAGTTTCCCTTAGCACAGATACGCAGTATTTT. Its translation: CASSLTVSLSTDTQYF.

The chain links TRBV18 to TRBJ2-2; a weak D match, TRBD1 (5 bases). With 8 bases removed from V and 4 bases from J, the gap between germline ends came to 17 bases. This CDR3 is built from 15 residues. Germline CDR1 and CDR2: KGHSH and LQKENI. DNA of the CDR3: TGTGCCAGCCCCCAGGGTTCGGGCGCCACCGGGGAGCTGTTTTTT. Translated: CASPQGSGATGELFF.

The genes are TRBV7-3 and TRBJ1-3; D remains ambiguous. This CDR3 spans 13 amino acids. V was trimmed by 5 bases and J by 3 bases, leaving 8 bases between them. Germline CDR1 and CDR2: SGHTA and FQGTGA. This CDR3 reads CASSPSRGNTIYF. The CDR3 region has the DNA TGTGCCAGCAGCCCAAGCCGTGGAAACACCATATATTTT.

This clone was counted once. The chain employs TRBV2 and TRBJ2-3; D might be TRBD2 (6 bases). This CDR3 has 19 residues. V was shortened by 4 bases and J by 2 bases, with 25 bases between the two germline ends. CDR1 is SNHLY, CDR2 FYNNEI, per germline. As DNA, the CDR3 is TGTGCCAGCAGTGTACGGCCGCTAGGGACTGCAGTTACCACAGATACGCAGTATTTT. Translated, it gives CASSVRPLGTAVTTDTQYF.

V is TRBV7-9 and J is TRBJ2-2, with D possibly TRBD1 on 6 matching bases. Germline CDR1 is SEHNR and CDR2 is FQNEAQ (reference sequence). V was trimmed by 7 bases and J by 6 bases, leaving 18 bases between them. The CDR3 has 15 amino acids. For the CDR3, the DNA is TGTGCCAGCATCCCCGCAGATGGGGGCGCCGGGGAGCTGTTTTTT. The encoded protein is CASIPADGGAGELFF.

This clone showed up just a few times. V is TRBV20-1 and J is TRBJ2-5, with TRBD1 identical over 8 bases. V gave up 6 bases and J gave up 5 bases; unmatched junction bases: 2. Per germline, CDR1 DFQATT and CDR2 SNEGSKA (reference sequence). CDR3 size: 11 residues. For the CDR3, the DNA is TGCAGTGCCCACAGGGGGGAGACCCAGTACTTC. It is translated as CSAHRGETQYF.

This clone was seen a handful of times. This chain links TRBV5-1 with TRBJ1-4; TRBD1 agrees at 7 bases. The CDR3 is 16 residues long. Germline-derived CDR1 and CDR2 are SGHRS and YFSETQ. V lost 0 bases and J lost 8; bases outside the gene matches: 10. The CDR3 loop is CASSLEFVDRREKLFF. Written as DNA, the CDR3 is TGCGCCAGCAGCTTGGAATTTGTGGACAGGCGGGAAAAACTGTTTTTT.

On this clone: One end of the junction is discordant with germline, which a read error may explain. This chain uses TRBV7-9 with TRBJ2-7, with a weak D call TRBD2 (6 bases). CDR3 length: 13 residues. Germline assignment: CDR1 SEHNR and CDR2 FQNEAQ (reference sequence). CDR3: CSSNTGGSYEQYF. CDR3 bases: TGTTCCAGCAATACCGGGGGTTCCTACGAGCAGTACTTC.

V and J are TRBV28 and TRBJ2-1; perhaps TRBD2 as D (5 bases). V shed 3 bases and J shed 5 bases, with 14 bases lying between them. The CDR3 length is 15 residues. CDR1 is MDHEN, CDR2 SYDVKM, per germline. The CDR3 coding sequence is TGTGCCAGCAGTTTCTACCGGACTGGCCACAATGAGCAGTTCTTC. Its translation: CASSFYRTGHNEQFF.

This clone was seen more than once but under ten times. V gene TRBV6-1 combines with J gene TRBJ1-1; no clear D. This CDR3 is built from 18 residues. Per the germline V gene, CDR1 is MNHNS and CDR2 is SASEGT. V was shortened by 3 bases and J by 0 bases, with 20 bases between the two germline ends. Here the CDR3 reads CASSDMVTRSFMNTEAFF. For the CDR3, the DNA is TGTGCCAGCAGTGACATGGTCACGCGTTCCTTTATGAACACTGAAGCTTTCTTT.

The J gene is TRBJ2-7, the V gene TRBV5-6; no definite D call. The V gene's germline CDR1 is SGHDT and CDR2 YYEEEE. CDR3 length: 12 amino acids. Between the trimmed V and J ends, which lost 0 bases and 4 bases, there was a span of 5 bases. The CDR3 here is CASSLASYEQYF. The CDR3 region has the DNA TGTGCCAGCAGCTTGGCCAGTTACGAGCAGTACTTC.

This clone was detected a few times. V usage is TRBV9 and J usage is TRBJ1-6, with TRBD1 identical over 10 bases. The germline gives CDR1 SGDLS, CDR2 YYNGEE. V shed 0 bases, J shed 12 bases, and the junction held 12 bases outside the gene matches. This CDR3 has 17 amino acids. In DNA, the CDR3 is TGTGCCAGCAGCGTAGGTGATCGGGGACAGGGGCGGGGACCCCTCCACTTT. Amino acid sequence: CASSVGDRGQGRGPLHF.

This sequence joins TRBV29-1 and TRBJ1-1; D not certain. The CDR3 extends over 14 amino acids. V dropped 4 bases and J dropped 1 base, with 13 bases sitting between them. CDR1 is SQVTM, CDR2 ANQGSEA, per germline. DNA of the CDR3: TGCAGCGTTGCCGTGGGAGGACCGAACACTGAAGCTTTCTTT. Its protein product is CSVAVGGPNTEAFF.

This clone came up a few times. The chain employs TRBV30 and TRBJ2-7, with 11 bases identical to TRBD2. CDR1 and CDR2 (germline): GTSNPN, SVGIG (reference sequence). CDR3 length: 13 amino acids. The J segment lost 6 bases and the V segment lost 1 base, leaving 2 bases of the junction unmatched. CDR3 region: CAWSGLAGGEQYF. The DNA of the CDR3 is TGTGCCTGGAGTGGGCTAGCGGGGGGCGAGCAGTACTTC.